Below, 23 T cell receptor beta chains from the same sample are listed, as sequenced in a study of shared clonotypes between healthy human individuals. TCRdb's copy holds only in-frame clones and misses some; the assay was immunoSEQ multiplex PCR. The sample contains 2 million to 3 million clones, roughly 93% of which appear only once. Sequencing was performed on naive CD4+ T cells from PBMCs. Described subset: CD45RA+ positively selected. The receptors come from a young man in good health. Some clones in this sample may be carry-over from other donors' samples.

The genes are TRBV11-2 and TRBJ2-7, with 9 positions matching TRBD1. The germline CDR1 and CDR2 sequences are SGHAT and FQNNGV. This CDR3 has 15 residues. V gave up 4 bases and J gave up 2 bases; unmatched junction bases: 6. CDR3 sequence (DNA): TGTGCCAGCAGCTCGGGACAGGGCCCAACCTACGAGCAGTACTTC. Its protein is CASSSGQGPTYEQYF.

The CDR3 DNA sequence: TGTGCCAGCACCGCGGACGGCGCATACGAGCAGTACTTC. This encodes CASTADGAYEQYF. The chain has TRBV2 and TRBJ2-7; D remains ambiguous. Looked up from germline, CDR1 is SNHLY and CDR2 is FYNNEI. This CDR3 region has 13 residues. V was clipped by 7 bases and J by 4 bases, with 14 bases between them.

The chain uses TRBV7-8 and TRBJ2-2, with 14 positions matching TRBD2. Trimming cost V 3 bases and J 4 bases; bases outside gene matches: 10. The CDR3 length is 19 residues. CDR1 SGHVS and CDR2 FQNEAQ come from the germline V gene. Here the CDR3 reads CASSFLGLAGAVSTGELFF. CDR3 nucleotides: TGTGCCAGCAGCTTCCTGGGACTAGCGGGAGCCGTTTCCACCGGGGAGCTGTTTTTT.

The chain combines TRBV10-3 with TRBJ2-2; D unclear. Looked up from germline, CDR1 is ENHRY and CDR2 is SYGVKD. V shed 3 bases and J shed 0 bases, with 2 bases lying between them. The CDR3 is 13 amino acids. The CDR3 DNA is TGTGCCATCAGTGAAACGAACACCGGGGAGCTGTTTTTT. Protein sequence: CAISETNTGELFF.

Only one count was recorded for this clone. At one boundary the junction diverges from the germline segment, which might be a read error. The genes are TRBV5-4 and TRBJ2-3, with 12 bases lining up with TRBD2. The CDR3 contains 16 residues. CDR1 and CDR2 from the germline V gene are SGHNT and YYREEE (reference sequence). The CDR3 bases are TGTGCCGGCAGACTAGCGGGAGAGACTAGCACAGATACGCAGTATTTT. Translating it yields CAGRLAGETSTDTQYF.

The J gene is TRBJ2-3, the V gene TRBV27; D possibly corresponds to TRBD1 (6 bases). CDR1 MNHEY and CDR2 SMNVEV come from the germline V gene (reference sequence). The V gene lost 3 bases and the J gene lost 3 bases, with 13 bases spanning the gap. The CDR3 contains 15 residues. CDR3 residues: CASSLFEQGTDTQYF. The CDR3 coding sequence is TGTGCCAGCAGTTTGTTCGAACAGGGAACAGATACGCAGTATTTT.

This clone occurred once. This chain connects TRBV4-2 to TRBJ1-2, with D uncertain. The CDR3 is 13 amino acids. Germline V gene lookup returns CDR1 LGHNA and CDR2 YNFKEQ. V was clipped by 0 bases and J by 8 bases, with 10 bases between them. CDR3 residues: CASSQDSGRGYTF. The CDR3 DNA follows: TGTGCCAGCAGCCAAGATAGTGGCAGAGGCTACACCTTC.

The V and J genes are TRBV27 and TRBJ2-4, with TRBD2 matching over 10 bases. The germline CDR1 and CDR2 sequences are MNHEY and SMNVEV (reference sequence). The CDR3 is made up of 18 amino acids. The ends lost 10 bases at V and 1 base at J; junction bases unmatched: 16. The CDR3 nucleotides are TGTGCCACGACCGGGAGAGGGCTAGCGGGAGAGGCCAAAAACATTCAGTACTTC. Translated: CATTGRGLAGEAKNIQYF.

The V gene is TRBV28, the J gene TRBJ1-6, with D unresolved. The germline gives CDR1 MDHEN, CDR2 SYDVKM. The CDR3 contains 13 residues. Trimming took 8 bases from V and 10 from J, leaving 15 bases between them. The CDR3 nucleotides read TGTGCCAGCGGAACTCCGGGGAGGTCACCCCTCCACTTT. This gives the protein CASGTPGRSPLHF.

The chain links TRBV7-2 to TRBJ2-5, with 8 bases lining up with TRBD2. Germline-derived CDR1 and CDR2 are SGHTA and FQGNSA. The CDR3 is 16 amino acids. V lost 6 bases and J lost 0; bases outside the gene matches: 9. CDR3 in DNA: TGTGCCAGCAGTCTTACTAGCGGAGAGTACCAAGAGACCCAGTACTTC. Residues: CASSLTSGEYQETQYF.

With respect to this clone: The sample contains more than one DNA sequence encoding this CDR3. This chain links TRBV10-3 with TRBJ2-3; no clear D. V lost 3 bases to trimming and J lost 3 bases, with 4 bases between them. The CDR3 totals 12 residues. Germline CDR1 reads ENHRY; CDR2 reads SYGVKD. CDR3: CAISDGTDTQYF. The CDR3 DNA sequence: TGTGCCATCAGTGACGGAACAGATACGCAGTATTTT.

The DNA for the CDR3 is TGTGCCAGCAGTAGGACAGCGACAGTAAGCTCCTACGAGCAGTACTTC. Translated: CASSRTATVSSYEQYF. This sequence joins TRBV28 and TRBJ2-7; possible D gene TRBD1, 6 bases. Germline V gene lookup returns CDR1 MDHEN and CDR2 SYDVKM. Trimming left V 5 bases short and J 0 bases short, with 17 bases between. The CDR3 length is 16 residues.

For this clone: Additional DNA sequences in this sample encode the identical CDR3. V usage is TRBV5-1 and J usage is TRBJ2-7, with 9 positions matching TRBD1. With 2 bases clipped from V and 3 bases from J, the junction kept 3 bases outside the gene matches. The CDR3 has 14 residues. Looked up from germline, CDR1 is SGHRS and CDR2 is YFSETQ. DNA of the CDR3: TGCGCCAGCAGCTTAGGACAGGGGCGCTACGAGCAGTACTTC. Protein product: CASSLGQGRYEQYF.

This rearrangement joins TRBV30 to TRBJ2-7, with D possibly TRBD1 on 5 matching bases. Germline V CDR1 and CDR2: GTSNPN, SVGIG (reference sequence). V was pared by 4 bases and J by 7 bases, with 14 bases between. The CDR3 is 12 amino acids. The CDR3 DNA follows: TGTGCCTGGACAGGGATCTCGGAAGAGCAGTACTTC. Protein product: CAWTGISEEQYF.

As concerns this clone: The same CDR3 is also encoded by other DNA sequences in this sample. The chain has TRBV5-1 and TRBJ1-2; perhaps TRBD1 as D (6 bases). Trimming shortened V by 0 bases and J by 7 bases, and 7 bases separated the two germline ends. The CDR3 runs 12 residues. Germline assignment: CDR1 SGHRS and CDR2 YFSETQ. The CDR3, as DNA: TGCGCCAGCAGCTTGGAGGGGGGTGGCTACACCTTC. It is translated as CASSLEGGGYTF.

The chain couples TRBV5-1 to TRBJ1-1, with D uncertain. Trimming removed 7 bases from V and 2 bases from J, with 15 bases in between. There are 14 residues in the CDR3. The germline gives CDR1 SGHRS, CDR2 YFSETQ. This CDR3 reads CASLLGVGNTEAFF. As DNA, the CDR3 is TGCGCCAGCCTCTTGGGCGTGGGAAACACTGAAGCTTTCTTT. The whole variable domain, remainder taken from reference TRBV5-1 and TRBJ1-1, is KAGVTQTPRYLIKTRGQQVTLSCSPISGHRSVSWYQQTPGQGLQFLFEYFSETQRNKGNFPGRFSGRQFSNSRSEMNVSTLELGDSALYLCASLLGVGNTEAFFGQGTRLTVV.

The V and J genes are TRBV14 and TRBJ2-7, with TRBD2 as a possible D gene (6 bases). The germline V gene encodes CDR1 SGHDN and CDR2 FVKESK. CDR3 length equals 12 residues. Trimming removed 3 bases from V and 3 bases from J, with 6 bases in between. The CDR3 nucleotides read TGTGCCAGCAGCCAGGACTACTACGAGCAGTACTTC. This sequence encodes CASSQDYYEQYF.

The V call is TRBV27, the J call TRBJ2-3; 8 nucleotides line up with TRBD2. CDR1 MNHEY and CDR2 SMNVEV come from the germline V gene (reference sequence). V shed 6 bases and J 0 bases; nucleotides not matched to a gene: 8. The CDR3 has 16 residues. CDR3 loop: CASRGRLAKSTDTQYF. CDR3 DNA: TGTGCCAGCAGGGGCCGACTAGCGAAAAGCACAGATACGCAGTATTTT.

CDR3 sequence (DNA): TGTGCCGCCTCAGGGAGCAATCAGCCCCAGCATTTT. Translated, it gives CAASGSNQPQHF. The V call is TRBV19, the J call TRBJ1-5; tentative D call: TRBD1 (5 bases). Germline assignment: CDR1 LNHDA and CDR2 SQIVND (reference sequence). This CDR3 contains 12 residues. V dropped 11 bases and J dropped 1 base, with 9 bases sitting between them. The full variable domain, in which reference TRBV19 and TRBJ1-5 provide the parts outside the CDR3, is DGGITQSPKYLFRKEGQNVTLSCEQNLNHDAMYWYRQDPGQGLRLIYYSQIVNDFQKGDIAEGYSVSREKKESFPLTVTSAQKNPTAFYLCAASGSNQPQHFGDGTRLSIL.

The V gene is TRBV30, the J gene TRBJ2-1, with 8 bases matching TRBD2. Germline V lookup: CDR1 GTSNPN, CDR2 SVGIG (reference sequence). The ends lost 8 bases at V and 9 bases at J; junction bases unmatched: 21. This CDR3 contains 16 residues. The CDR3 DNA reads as TGTGCCAACGATGGCTCCCGGTCGGCGGGAGGAGGTGAGCAGTTCTTC. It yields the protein CANDGSRSAGGGEQFF. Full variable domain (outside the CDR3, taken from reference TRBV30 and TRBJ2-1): SQTIHQWPATLVQPVGSPLSLECTVEGTSNPNLYWYRQAAGRGLQLLFYSVGIGQISSEVPQNLSASRPQDRQFILSSKKLLLSDSGFYLCANDGSRSAGGGEQFFGPGTRLTVL.

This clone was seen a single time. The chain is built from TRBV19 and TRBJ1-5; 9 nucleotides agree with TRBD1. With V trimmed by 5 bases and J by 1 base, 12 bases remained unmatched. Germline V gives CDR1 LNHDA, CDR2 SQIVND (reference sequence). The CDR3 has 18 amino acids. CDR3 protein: CASSRDRGKIQSNQPQHF. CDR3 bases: TGTGCCAGTAGTCGTGACAGGGGGAAAATTCAAAGCAATCAGCCCCAGCATTTT.

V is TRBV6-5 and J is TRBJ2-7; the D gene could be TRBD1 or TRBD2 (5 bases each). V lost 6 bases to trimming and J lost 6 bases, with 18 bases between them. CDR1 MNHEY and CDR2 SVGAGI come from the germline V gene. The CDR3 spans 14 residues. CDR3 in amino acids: CASRPTGLRGEQYF. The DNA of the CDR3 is TGTGCCAGCAGACCAACAGGATTACGGGGCGAGCAGTACTTC.

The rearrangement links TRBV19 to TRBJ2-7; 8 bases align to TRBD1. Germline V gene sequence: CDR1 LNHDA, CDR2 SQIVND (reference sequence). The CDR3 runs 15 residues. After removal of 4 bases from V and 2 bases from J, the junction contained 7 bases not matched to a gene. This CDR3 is CASSTPGTGTYEQYF. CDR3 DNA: TGTGCCAGTAGTACTCCCGGGACAGGAACCTACGAGCAGTACTTC.